This TCR beta chain was identified during a study of T cell responses to AZD1222 COVID-19 vaccine. Overall study findings and caveats: Repertoires were obtained only post-peak T cell response. Unmutated variant regions are reportedly targeted by nearly half of spike-specific TCRs.

Turning to this clone: Antigen specificity is unknown.

Produced via immunoSEQ multiplex PCR; TCRdb's table is partial and in-frame only. The table has approximately 74,000 clones, roughly 90% seen once; the top ten hold about 2.4%. This CDR3 is built from 14 residues. The ends lost 2 bases at V and 2 bases at J; junction bases unmatched: 3. CDR1 is SGDLS, CDR2 YYNGEE, per germline. The receptor comes from an adult in good health. Source: peripheral blood, taken on day 0 of AZD1222 vaccination. This chain connects TRBV9 to TRBJ1-2, with 7 nucleotides matching TRBD1. The CDR3 loop reads CASSVLTGNYGYTF. The CDR3 DNA sequence: TGTGCCAGCAGCGTTTTGACAGGGAACTATGGCTACACCTTC.